The clone carrying this T cell receptor (beta chain) was detected a few times. Its antigen is still unknown. The data stem from a study of beta chain features in type 1 diabetes. Study-wide results and caveats: Moderate but significant shortening of TCRB CDR3s was recorded in all four CD4+ subsets from Type 1 diabetes patients.

CDR3 length: 18 residues. The junction had 14 bases not matched to a gene; V was cut back by 0 bases and J by 3 bases. CDR1 and CDR2 from the germline V gene are GTSNPN and SVGIG (reference sequence). Expressed TCRB transcripts were sequenced because the entire RNA isolate underwent reverse transcription. Sequencing used immunoSEQ multiplex PCR; TCRdb keeps in-frame clones, though not all of them. The sample shows 150,000 to 200,000 clones, 50% to 70% of them seen only once. This receptor was obtained from a man under 40 with type 1 diabetes. This chain connects TRBV30 to TRBJ2-3; the match to TRBD2 covers 8 bases. The specimen was naive CD4+ T cells from blood. The CDR3, as DNA: TGTGCCTGGAGTGTAGCCCGAACGAGCGGGGGCCTTACAGATACGCAGTATTTT. Translating gives CAWSVARTSGGLTDTQYF.